A selection of T cell receptor beta chains follows, all from one sample in a study of blood T cell repertoires in COVID-19. Here immunoSEQ multiplex PCR was the method, and the copy in TCRdb shows in-frame clones only, minus some. In the table there are roughly 120,000 clones, about nine tenths of which are singletons. The sequencing sample was made of peripheral blood. The receptors come from a human donor with active COVID-19. The donor label of this sample is uncertain. CDR3s include the opening cysteine and the closing phenylalanine or tryptophan. The D gene is left open where the match is weak. Only some rows state a clone size, as once, few, many or a class for expanded clones.

v_gene,d_gene,abundance,j_gene,CDR3nt,CDR3aa
TRBV9,-,-,TRBJ2-2,TGTGCCAGCAGCATAAACACCGGGGAGCTGTTTTTT,CASSINTGELFF
TRBV13,TRBD2,-,TRBJ2-7,TGTGCCAGCAGCTCAAGCCGTCTAGCGGGCTACTACGAGCAGTACTTC,CASSSSRLAGYYEQYF
TRBV15,TRBD1,-,TRBJ2-7,TGTGCCACCAGCAGAGGCAGGGGGGAGCAGTACTTC,CATSRGRGEQYF
TRBV6-1,TRBD2,-,TRBJ2-3,TGTGCCAGCAGTGATTTGCGGGGGGGCCCATCTAGCACAGATACGCAGTATTTT,CASSDLRGGPSSTDTQYF
TRBV6-2/TRBV6-3,-,few,TRBJ1-2,TGTGCCAGCAGCAAGACCCGACAGACTAACTATGGCTACACCTTC,CASSKTRQTNYGYTF
TRBV6-2/TRBV6-3,TRBD1,-,TRBJ2-2,TGTGCCAGCAGTTACGTATCGGGACAGCCCAACACCGGGGAGCTGTTTTTT,CASSYVSGQPNTGELFF
TRBV3-1/TRBV3-2,-,-,TRBJ2-7,TGTGCCAGCAGCCAAGTTAGGGAGGCCAGGATTTACGAGCAGTACTTC,CASSQVREARIYEQYF
TRBV5-1,-,-,TRBJ1-2,TGCGCCAGCAGCGAAGGGGCAATTGAGGGCTACACCTTC,CASSEGAIEGYTF
TRBV5-1,-,few,TRBJ2-3,TGCGCCAGCAGCTTGGTTCTTGCGGGGACTAGCACAGATACGCAGTATTTT,CASSLVLAGTSTDTQYF
TRBV7-2,-,-,TRBJ1-1,TGTGCCAGCAGCTTAATCCGGCTCGGGGGGCCTACTGAAGCTTTCTTT,CASSLIRLGGPTEAFF
TRBV4-2,-,-,TRBJ2-7,TGTGCCAGCAGCCACGTGGGGCAGACAGGATCCTACGAGCAGTACTTC,CASSHVGQTGSYEQYF
TRBV4-3,-,-,TRBJ2-2,TGCGCCAGCAGCCAAACGCAGGCCGGGGAGCTGTTTTTT,CASSQTQAGELFF
TRBV10-1,-,-,TRBJ2-5,TGCGCCAGCAGTGAGTCGCACGGATTCTCCCGAGGAAGCAAGACCCAGTACTTC,CASSESHGFSRGSKTQYF
TRBV6-2/TRBV6-3,TRBD1,-,TRBJ2-7,TGTGCCAGCAGTACACAGGGGGCCGCCTCCGAGCAGTACTTC,CASSTQGAASEQYF
TRBV3-1/TRBV3-2,-,-,TRBJ1-1,TGTGCCAGCAGCCAAGGGGCAGGTCCGAACACTGAAGCTTTCTTT,CASSQGAGPNTEAFF
TRBV4-2,TRBD1,-,TRBJ1-2,TGTGCCAGCAGCTCCCCCGGGACAGGGGTCGGCTATGGCTACACCTTC,CASSSPGTGVGYGYTF